The 13 T cell receptor beta chains below all came from one sample that was sequenced in a study of blood T cell repertoires in COVID-19. Produced via immunoSEQ multiplex PCR; TCRdb's table is partial and in-frame only. Of 250,000 or so clones listed, more than 70% are singletons. Sequenced input: peripheral blood. Every receptor here comes from a woman aged 40 to 50 who had recovered from COVID-19.

The chain employs TRBV5-1 and TRBJ2-5; TRBD1 is a possible D gene (6 bases). V was trimmed by 4 bases and J by 14 bases, leaving 18 bases between them. The CDR3 length is 12 residues. Germline lookup yields CDR1 SGHRS and CDR2 YFSETQ. For the CDR3, the DNA is TGCGCCAGCAGCCCTAATGGGGACACCCCCTACTTC. Translated, it gives CASSPNGDTPYF. Combining the CDR3 with reference TRBV5-1 and TRBJ2-5 gives the whole variable domain KAGVTQTPRYLIKTRGQQVTLSCSPISGHRSVSWYQQTPGQGLQFLFEYFSETQRNKGNFPGRFSGRQFSNSRSEMNVSTLELGDSALYLCASSPNGDTPYFGPGTRLLVL.

This rearrangement joins TRBV10-1 to TRBJ1-1, with D possibly matching TRBD1 (6 bases). Germline CDR1 is WNHNN and CDR2 is SYGVQD (reference sequence). This CDR3 is built from 13 residues. V was pared by 4 bases and J by 6 bases, with 12 bases between. The CDR3 nucleotides read TGCGCCAGCAGTGGTACAGGGAGCCCTGAAGCTTTCTTT. Translated: CASSGTGSPEAFF.

This chain connects TRBV6-2 or TRBV6-3 to TRBJ1-1; TRBD1 agrees at 8 bases. The CDR3 has 16 amino acids. After removal of 2 bases from V and 1 base from J, the junction contained 6 bases not matched to a gene. The germline CDR1 and CDR2 sequences are MNHEY and SVGEGT. The CDR3 sequence: CASSYHQGARNTEAFF. The CDR3 DNA sequence: TGTGCCAGCAGTTACCACCAGGGGGCCCGGAACACTGAAGCTTTCTTT.

The rearrangement joins TRBV29-1 to TRBJ2-2; perhaps TRBD2 as D (7 bases). This CDR3 has 13 amino acids. Trimming took 0 bases from V and 8 from J, leaving 10 bases between them. Germline CDR1 SQVTM, CDR2 ANQGSEA. CDR3 sequence reads: CSVEDRGAGELFF. CDR3 DNA sequence: TGCAGCGTTGAAGATCGGGGGGCTGGGGAGCTGTTTTTT.

The chain recombines TRBV19 with TRBJ1-1; D remains ambiguous. The CDR3 is 14 residues long. Trimming cost V 3 bases and J 1 base, with 9 bases left between them. The germline gives CDR1 LNHDA, CDR2 SQIVND (reference sequence). Here the CDR3 reads CASSMSRWNTEAFF. CDR3 nucleotides: TGTGCCAGTAGTATGTCTCGGTGGAACACTGAAGCTTTCTTT.

The chain recombines TRBV30 with TRBJ2-2; 13 nucleotides match TRBD2. Germline loops: CDR1 GTSNPN, CDR2 SVGIG (reference sequence). The CDR3 length is 15 residues. Losses at the gene ends were 2 bases for V and 8 bases for J; bases not matched to a gene: 5. The CDR3 DNA follows: TGTGCCTGGAGTAGGGGACTAGCGGGACGAGGGGAGCTGTTTTTT. Amino acids: CAWSRGLAGRGELFF.

This clone was picked up one time. The chain recombines TRBV4-1 with TRBJ1-5; 7 positions match TRBD1. Germline CDR1 MGHRA, CDR2 YSYEKL. The CDR3 covers 18 residues. Unmatched junction bases numbered 11, after V lost 0 bases and J lost 3 bases. For the CDR3, the DNA is TGCGCCAGCAGCCAAGAAGGGGGCAGGGAATCGCCCAATCAGCCCCAGCATTTT. Its protein is CASSQEGGRESPNQPQHF.

The chain carries TRBV19 and TRBJ1-2; perhaps TRBD1 as D (6 bases). Trimming pared 6 bases from V and 4 bases from J, leaving 21 bases between. This CDR3 is 16 amino acids long. Germline V gene sequence: CDR1 LNHDA, CDR2 SQIVND (reference sequence). Here the CDR3 DNA reads TGTGCCAGTAGCCTCTTCCAGGGCCCAGGGGCCTATGGCTACACCTTC. The encoded protein is CASSLFQGPGAYGYTF.

This chain connects TRBV19 to TRBJ1-3; TRBD1 matches at 9 bases. CDR1 and CDR2 from the germline V gene are LNHDA and SQIVND (reference sequence). V lost 0 bases and J lost 2; bases outside the gene matches: 5. The CDR3 sequence is 17 residues long. This CDR3 reads CASSIDGWTGAGNTIYF. CDR3 nucleotide sequence: TGTGCCAGTAGTATAGATGGATGGACAGGGGCTGGAAACACCATATATTTT. Full variable domain (remainder filled in from reference TRBV19 and TRBJ1-3): DGGITQSPKYLFRKEGQNVTLSCEQNLNHDAMYWYRQDPGQGLRLIYYSQIVNDFQKGDIAEGYSVSREKKESFPLTVTSAQKNPTAFYLCASSIDGWTGAGNTIYFGEGSWLTVV.

The sample holds one count of this clone. Germline and junction disagree at one end, which may indicate a read error. This sequence joins TRBV7-7 and TRBJ2-7, with D maybe TRBD2 (6 bases). Germline assignment: CDR1 SSHAT and CDR2 FNYEAQ (reference sequence). The CDR3 covers 13 residues. The CDR3 loop reads CASSPRRGYEQYF. CDR3 DNA: TGTGCTAGCAGCCCCCGCCGGGGGTACGAGCAGTACTTC.

The rearrangement uses TRBV30 and TRBJ2-7, with 7 bases fitting TRBD1. Germline V gene sequence: CDR1 GTSNPN, CDR2 SVGIG (reference sequence). V trimming: 4 bases; J trimming: 6 bases; junction bases outside the gene matches: 12. The CDR3 has 14 amino acids. The CDR3 loop is CAWTPLTGSGEQYF. The DNA of the CDR3 is TGTGCCTGGACCCCATTGACAGGGTCGGGCGAGCAGTACTTC. The variable domain in full, with the rest retrieved from reference TRBV30 and TRBJ2-7, is SQTIHQWPATLVQPVGSPLSLECTVEGTSNPNLYWYRQAAGRGLQLLFYSVGIGQISSEVPQNLSASRPQDRQFILSSKKLLLSDSGFYLCAWTPLTGSGEQYFGPGTRLTVT.

In DNA form, the CDR3 reads TGTGCCACAGGGACAGGGGACTATGGCTACACCTTC. It codes for CATGTGDYGYTF. J is TRBJ1-2 and V is TRBV2; 10 positions match TRBD1. This CDR3 is 12 amino acids long. The V segment lost 10 bases and the J segment 3 bases; nucleotides outside the gene matches: 2. Germline V gene data show CDR1 as SNHLY and CDR2 as FYNNEI.

The J gene is TRBJ1-2, the V gene TRBV9; 9 positions match TRBD1. J lost 4 bases, V lost 0 bases, and 7 bases had no gene match. This CDR3 is 16 amino acids long. Germline CDR1 and CDR2: SGDLS and YYNGEE. CDR3 in amino acids: CASSVGVGQGVYGYTF. The CDR3 region has the DNA TGTGCCAGCAGCGTAGGGGTGGGACAGGGCGTCTATGGCTACACCTTC.